The clone carrying this TCR beta chain was seen at least ten times. What it binds is unknown. Individual cDNA molecules were tagged with unique molecular identifiers. From the 5' RACE reads, TCRdb called clonotypes with MiXCR, one entry per CDR3 protein. The profile shows 20,000 to 25,000 distinct CDR3 sequences, 3.5% to 5% of them singletons. The sample belongs to a study of early T cells in non-severe SARS-CoV-2 infection. At the level of the study: Sequenced material consisted of bulk RNA (from unsorted whole blood), and chains were unpaired. General study findings and limits: VDJdb-based matching was biased toward anti-spike CD8 responses and missed private and CD4 specificities.

Trimming left V 11 bases short and J 2 bases short, with 14 bases between. Germline V gives CDR1 MDHEN, CDR2 SYDVKM. The CDR3 has 13 residues. The material sequenced was whole blood. The sequence was obtained from an adult who was a healthcare worker with PCR-confirmed SARS-CoV-2 infection or an uninfected control (not recorded which). This chain links TRBV28 with TRBJ2-3; D may be TRBD1 or TRBD2 (6 bases each). CDR3 residues: CAWGRGATDTQYF. The CDR3 DNA reads as TGTGCCTGGGGGCGGGGAGCCACAGATACGCAGTATTTT.